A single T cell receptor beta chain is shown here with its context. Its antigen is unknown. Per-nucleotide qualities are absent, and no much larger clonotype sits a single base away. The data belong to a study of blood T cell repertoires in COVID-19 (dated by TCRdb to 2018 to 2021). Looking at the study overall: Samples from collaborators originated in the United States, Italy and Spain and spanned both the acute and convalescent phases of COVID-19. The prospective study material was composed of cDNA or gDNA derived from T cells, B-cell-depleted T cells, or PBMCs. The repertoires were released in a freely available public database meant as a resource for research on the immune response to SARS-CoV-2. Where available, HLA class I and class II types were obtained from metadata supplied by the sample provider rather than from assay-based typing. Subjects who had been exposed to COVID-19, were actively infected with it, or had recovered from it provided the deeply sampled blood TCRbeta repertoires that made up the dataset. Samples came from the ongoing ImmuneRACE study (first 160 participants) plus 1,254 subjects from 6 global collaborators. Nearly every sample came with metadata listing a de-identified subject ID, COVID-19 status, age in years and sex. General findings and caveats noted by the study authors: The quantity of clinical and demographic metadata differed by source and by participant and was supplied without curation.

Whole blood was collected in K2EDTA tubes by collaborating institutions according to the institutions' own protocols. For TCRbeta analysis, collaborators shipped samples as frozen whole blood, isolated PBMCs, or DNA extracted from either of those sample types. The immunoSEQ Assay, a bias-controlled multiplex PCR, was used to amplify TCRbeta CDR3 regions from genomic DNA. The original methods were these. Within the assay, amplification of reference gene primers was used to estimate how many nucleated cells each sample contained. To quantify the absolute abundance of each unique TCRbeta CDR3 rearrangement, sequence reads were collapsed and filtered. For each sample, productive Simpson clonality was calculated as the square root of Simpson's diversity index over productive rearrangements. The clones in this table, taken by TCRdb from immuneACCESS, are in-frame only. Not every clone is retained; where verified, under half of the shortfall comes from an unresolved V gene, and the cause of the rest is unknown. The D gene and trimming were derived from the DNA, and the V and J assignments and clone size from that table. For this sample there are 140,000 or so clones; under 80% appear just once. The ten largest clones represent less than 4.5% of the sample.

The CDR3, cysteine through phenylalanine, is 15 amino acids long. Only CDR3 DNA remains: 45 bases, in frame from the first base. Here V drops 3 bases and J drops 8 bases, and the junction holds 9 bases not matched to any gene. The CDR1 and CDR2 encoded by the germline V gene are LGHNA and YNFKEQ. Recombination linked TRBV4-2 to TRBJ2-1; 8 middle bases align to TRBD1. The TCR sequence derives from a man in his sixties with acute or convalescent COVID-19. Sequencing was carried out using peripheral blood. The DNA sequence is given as TGTGCCAGCAGCCACCGACAGGGGAATCTCCATGAGCAGTTCTTC. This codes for CASSHRQGNLHEQFF.